This TCR beta chain originates from a study of blood T cell repertoires in COVID-19. Comment on this clone: This same CDR3 is encoded by further DNA sequences in the sample.

The protocol was immunoSEQ multiplex PCR, while the TCRdb copy is restricted to in-frame clones and leaves out a portion. The sample holds 250,000 or so clones, more than 70% seen once. V was shortened by 3 bases and J by 3 bases, with 11 bases between the two germline ends. This CDR3 has 13 amino acids. Germline CDR1 GTSNPN, CDR2 SVGIG (reference sequence). What was sequenced was peripheral blood. This rearrangement joins TRBV30 to TRBJ1-1; D not resolved. The sequence came from a woman aged 55-69 years with acute or convalescent COVID-19. The CDR3 spells CAWSEAGHTEAFF. CDR3 DNA sequence: TGTGCCTGGAGCGAGGCGGGCCACACTGAAGCTTTCTTT.